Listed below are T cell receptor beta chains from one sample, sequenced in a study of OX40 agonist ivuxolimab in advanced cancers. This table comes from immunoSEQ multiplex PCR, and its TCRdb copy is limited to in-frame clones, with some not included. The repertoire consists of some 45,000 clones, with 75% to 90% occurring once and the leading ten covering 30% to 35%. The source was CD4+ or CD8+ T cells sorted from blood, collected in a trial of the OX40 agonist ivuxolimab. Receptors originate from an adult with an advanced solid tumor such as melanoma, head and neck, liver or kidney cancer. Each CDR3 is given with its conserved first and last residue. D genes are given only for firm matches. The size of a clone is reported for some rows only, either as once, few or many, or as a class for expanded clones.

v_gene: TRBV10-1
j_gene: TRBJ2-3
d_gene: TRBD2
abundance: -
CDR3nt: TGCGCCAGCAGTGACGGCGGGAGATCGAGCACAGATACGCAGTATTTT
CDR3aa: CASSDGGRSSTDTQYF

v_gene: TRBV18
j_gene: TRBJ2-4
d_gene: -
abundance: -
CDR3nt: TGTGCCAGCTCACCAGGCCCCGCCAGGAGCATTCAGTACTTC
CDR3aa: CASSPGPARSIQYF

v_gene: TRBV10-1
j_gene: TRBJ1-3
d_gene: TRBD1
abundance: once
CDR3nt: TGCGCCAGCAAGGGACAGGGAATTAGTGGAAACACCATATATTTT
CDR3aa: CASKGQGISGNTIYF

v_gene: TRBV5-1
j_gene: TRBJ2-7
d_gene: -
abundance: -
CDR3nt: TGCGCCAGCAGCCCCGGGACAATCTTCGAGCAGTACTTC
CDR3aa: CASSPGTIFEQYF

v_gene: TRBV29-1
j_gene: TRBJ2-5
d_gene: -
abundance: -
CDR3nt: TGCAGCGTTGAAGCGGTAGAAGGAGAGACCCAGTACTTC
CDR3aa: CSVEAVEGETQYF

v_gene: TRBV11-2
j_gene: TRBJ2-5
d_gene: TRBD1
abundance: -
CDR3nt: TGTGCCAGCAGCTTAGGAGGGACAGGGGGCGTGCGAGAGACCCAGTACTTC
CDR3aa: CASSLGGTGGVRETQYF

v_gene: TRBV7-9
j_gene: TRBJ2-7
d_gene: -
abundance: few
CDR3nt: TGTGCCAGCAGCTTAGTGGGCTACGAGCAGTACTTC
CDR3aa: CASSLVGYEQYF

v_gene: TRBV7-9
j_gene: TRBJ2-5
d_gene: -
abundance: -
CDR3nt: TGTGCCAGCAGCTCGGGACGGGGCCCACAAGAGACCCAGTACTTC
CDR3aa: CASSSGRGPQETQYF

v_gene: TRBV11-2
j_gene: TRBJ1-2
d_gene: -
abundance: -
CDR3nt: TGTGCCAGCAGCTTAGTCAAGGGCTATGGCTACACCTTC
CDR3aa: CASSLVKGYGYTF

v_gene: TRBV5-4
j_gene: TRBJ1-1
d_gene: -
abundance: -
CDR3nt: TGTGCCAGCAGCTTGGCCGAGAACACTGAAGCTTTCTTT
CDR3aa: CASSLAENTEAFF

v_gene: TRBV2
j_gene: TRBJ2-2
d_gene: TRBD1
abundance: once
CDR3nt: TGTGCCAGCAGTGGGGACAGGGCAACCGGGGAGCTGTTTTTT
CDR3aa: CASSGDRATGELFF

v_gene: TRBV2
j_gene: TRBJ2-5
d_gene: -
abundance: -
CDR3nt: TGTGCCAGCGGTAGTTCCATGTTACAAGAGACCCAGTACTTC
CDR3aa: CASGSSMLQETQYF

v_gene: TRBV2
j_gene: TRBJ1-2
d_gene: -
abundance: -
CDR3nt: TGTGCCAGCAGTGAAGCGCGAGCTCCCTCCCATGGCTACACCTTC
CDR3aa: CASSEARAPSHGYTF

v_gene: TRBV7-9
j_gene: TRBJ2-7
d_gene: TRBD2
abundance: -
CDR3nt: TGTGCCAGCAGCGCGGGGGGTCCCTCCTACGAGCAGTACTTC
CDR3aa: CASSAGGPSYEQYF

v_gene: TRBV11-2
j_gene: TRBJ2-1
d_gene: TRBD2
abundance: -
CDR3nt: TGTGCCAGCAGCCTCCCGGTGGGGGGGTCGACCTACAATGAGCAGTTCTTC
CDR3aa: CASSLPVGGSTYNEQFF

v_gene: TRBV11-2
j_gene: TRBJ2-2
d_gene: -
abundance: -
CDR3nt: TGTGCCAGCATCCAAGGGTCCGGGGGGCAAACCGGGGAGCTGTTTTTT
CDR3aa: CASIQGSGGQTGELFF

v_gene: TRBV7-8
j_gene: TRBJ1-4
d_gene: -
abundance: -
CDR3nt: TGTGCCAGCAGCTTAGAATGGTCCACGGGGAAACTGTTTTTT
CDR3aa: CASSLEWSTGKLFF

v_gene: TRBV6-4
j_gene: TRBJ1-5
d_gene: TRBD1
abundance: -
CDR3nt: TGTGCCAGCAGGGACAGGGGGTTTGGCAATCAGCCCCAGCATTTT
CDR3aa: CASRDRGFGNQPQHF

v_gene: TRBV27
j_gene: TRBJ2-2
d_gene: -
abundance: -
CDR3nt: TGTGCCAGCAGTCGGACGGGAACCCACCGGGAGCTGTTTTTT
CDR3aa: CASSRTGTHRELFF

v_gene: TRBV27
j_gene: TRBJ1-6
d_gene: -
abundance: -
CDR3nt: TGTGCCAGCAGTGGACCGGCGCGCACTTCACCCCTCCACTTT
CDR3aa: CASSGPARTSPLHF

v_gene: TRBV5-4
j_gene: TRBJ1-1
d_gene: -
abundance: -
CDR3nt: TGTGCCAGCAGCCTCTGGACGGGGGGGAAGTCTGAAGCTTTCTTT
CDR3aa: CASSLWTGGKSEAFF

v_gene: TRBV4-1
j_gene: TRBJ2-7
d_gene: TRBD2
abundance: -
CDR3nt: TGCGCCAGCAGCCAAGTTCCTGGACTAGCAGCTCACTACGAGCAGTACTTC
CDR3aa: CASSQVPGLAAHYEQYF

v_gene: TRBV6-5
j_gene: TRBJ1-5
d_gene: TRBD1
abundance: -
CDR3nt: TGTGCCAGCAGCCAGACAGGGGGAAGCAATCAGCCCCAGCATTTT
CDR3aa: CASSQTGGSNQPQHF

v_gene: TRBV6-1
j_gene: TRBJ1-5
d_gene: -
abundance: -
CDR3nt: TGTGCCAGCAGTGATCAGGGAGGGCGCAATCAGCCCCAGCATTTT
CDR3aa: CASSDQGGRNQPQHF